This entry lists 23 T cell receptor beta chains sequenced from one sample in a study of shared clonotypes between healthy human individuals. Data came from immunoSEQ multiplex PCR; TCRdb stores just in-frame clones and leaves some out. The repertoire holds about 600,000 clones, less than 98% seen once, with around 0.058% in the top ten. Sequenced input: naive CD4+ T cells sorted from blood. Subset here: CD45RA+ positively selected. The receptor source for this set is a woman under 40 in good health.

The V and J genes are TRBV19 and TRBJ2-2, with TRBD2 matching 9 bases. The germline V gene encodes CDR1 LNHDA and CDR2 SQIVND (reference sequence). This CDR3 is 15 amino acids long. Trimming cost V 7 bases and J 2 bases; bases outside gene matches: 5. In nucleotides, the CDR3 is TGTGCCAGTAAAGTTAGCGGGGGAAACACCGGGGAGCTGTTTTTT. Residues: CASKVSGGNTGELFF.

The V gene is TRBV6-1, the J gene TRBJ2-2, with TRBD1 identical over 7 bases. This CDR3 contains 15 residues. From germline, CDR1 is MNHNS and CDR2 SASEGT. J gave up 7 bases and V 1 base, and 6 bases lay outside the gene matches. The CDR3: CASSEVGQPGGELFF. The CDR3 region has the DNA TGTGCCAGCAGTGAAGTGGGACAGCCGGGCGGGGAGCTGTTTTTT.

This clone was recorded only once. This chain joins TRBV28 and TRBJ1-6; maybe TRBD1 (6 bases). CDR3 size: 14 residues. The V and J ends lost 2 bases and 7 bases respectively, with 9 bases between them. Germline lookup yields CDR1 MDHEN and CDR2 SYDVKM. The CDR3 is CASSLGQTNSPLHF. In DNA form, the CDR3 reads TGTGCCAGCAGTTTAGGACAGACGAATTCACCCCTCCACTTT.

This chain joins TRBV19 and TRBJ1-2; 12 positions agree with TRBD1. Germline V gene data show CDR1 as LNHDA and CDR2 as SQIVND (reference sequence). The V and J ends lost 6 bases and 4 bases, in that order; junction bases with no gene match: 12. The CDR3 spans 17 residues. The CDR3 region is CASSPGTGGGKVYGYTF. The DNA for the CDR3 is TGTGCCAGTAGCCCAGGGACAGGGGGCGGAAAAGTCTATGGCTACACCTTC.

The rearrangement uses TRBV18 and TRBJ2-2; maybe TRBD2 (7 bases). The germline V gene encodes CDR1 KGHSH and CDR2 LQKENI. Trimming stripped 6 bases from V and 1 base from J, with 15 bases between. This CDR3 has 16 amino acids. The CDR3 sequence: CASSPAGGQNTGELFF. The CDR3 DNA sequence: TGTGCCAGCTCCCCCGCCGGGGGGCAGAACACCGGGGAGCTGTTTTTT. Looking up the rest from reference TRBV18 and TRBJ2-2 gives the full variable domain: NAGVMQNPRHLVRRRGQEARLRCSPMKGHSHVYWYRQLPEEGLKFMVYLQKENIIDESGMPKERFSAEFPKEGPSILRIQQVVRGDSAAYFCASSPAGGQNTGELFFGEGSRLTVL.

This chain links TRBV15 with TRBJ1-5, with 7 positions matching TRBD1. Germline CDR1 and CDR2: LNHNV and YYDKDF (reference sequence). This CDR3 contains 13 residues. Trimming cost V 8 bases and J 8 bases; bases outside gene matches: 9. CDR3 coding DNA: TGTGCCACCCGGGACAGTCCCCTAGAGCCCCAGCATTTT. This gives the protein CATRDSPLEPQHF.

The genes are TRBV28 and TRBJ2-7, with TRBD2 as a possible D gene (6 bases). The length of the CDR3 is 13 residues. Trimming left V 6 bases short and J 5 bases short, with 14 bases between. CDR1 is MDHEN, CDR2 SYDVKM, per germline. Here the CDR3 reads CASRTRWGDEQYF. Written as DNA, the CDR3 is TGTGCCAGCAGGACGCGATGGGGGGACGAGCAGTACTTC.

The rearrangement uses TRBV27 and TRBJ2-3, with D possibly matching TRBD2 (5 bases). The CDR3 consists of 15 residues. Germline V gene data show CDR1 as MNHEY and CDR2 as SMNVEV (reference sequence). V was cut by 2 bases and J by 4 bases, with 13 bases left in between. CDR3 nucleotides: TGTGCCAGCAGTTTAGCAGCGGTGGTAGCAGATACGCAGTATTTT. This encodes CASSLAAVVADTQYF.

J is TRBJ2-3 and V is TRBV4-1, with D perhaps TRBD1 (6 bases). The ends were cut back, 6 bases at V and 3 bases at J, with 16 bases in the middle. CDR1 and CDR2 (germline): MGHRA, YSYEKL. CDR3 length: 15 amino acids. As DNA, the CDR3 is TGCGCCAGCAGGGGGTCTCTCCAGGGGACAGATACGCAGTATTTT. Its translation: CASRGSLQGTDTQYF.

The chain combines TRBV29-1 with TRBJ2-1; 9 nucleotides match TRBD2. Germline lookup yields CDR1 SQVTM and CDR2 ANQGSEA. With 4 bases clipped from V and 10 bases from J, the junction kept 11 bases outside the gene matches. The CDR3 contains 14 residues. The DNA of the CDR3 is TGCAGCGTTGTAGCGGGGGCCTCCCCGAACGAGCAGTTCTTC. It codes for CSVVAGASPNEQFF.

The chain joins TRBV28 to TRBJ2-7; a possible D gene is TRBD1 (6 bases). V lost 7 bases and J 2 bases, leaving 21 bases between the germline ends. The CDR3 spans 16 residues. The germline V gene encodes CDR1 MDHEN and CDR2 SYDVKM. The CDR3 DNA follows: TGTGCCAGCACCAGTTTCGGACAGAGCCCCCCCTACGAGCAGTACTTC. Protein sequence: CASTSFGQSPPYEQYF.

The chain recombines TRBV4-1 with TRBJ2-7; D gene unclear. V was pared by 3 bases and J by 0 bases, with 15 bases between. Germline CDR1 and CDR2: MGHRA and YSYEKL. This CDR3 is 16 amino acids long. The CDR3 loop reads CASSHLRVRSSYEQYF. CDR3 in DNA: TGCGCCAGCAGCCATCTTCGGGTGAGGAGCTCCTACGAGCAGTACTTC.

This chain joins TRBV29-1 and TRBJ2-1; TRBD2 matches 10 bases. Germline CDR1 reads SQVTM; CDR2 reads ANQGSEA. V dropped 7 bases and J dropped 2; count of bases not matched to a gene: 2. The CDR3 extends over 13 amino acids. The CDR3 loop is CSGGTSAYNEQFF. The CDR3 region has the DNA TGCAGCGGGGGGACTAGCGCCTACAATGAGCAGTTCTTC.

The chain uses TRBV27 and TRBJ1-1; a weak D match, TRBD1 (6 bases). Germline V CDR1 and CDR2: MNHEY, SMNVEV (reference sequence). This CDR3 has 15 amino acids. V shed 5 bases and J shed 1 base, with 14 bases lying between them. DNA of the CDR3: TGTGCCAGCAGTATCAACCAGGGGAAGAACACTGAAGCTTTCTTT. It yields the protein CASSINQGKNTEAFF.

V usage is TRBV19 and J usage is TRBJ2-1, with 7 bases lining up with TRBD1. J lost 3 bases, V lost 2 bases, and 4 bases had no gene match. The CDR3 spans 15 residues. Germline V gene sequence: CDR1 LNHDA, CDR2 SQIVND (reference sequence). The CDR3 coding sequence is TGTGCCAGTAGTATAAGCCAGGGGGTCTACAATGAGCAGTTCTTC. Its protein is CASSISQGVYNEQFF.

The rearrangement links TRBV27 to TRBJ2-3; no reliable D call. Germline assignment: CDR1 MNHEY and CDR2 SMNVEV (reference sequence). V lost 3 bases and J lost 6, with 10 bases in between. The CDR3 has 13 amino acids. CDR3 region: CASSLRRGDTQYF. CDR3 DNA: TGTGCCAGCAGTTTGCGCCGTGGCGATACGCAGTATTTT.

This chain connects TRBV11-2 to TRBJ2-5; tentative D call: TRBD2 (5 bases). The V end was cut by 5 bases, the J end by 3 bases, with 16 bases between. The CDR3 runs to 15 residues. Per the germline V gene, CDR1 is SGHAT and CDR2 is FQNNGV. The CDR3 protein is CASSAGGSEKETQYF. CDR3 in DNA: TGTGCCAGCAGCGCAGGCGGGTCAGAGAAAGAGACCCAGTACTTC.

The CDR3 bases are TGTGCCAGCACCCTGACAGGGGATTCCTACGAGCAGTACTTC. Its translation: CASTLTGDSYEQYF. The rearrangement links TRBV6-1 to TRBJ2-7, with 8 bases aligning to TRBD1. Germline V CDR1 and CDR2: MNHNS, SASEGT. The CDR3 has 14 residues. Trimming cost V 7 bases and J 1 base; bases outside gene matches: 6.

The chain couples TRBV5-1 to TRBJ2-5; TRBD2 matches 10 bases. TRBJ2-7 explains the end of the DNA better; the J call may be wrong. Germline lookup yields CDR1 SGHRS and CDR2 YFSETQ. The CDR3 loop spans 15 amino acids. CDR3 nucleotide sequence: TGCGCCAGCAACCCCGGAGCGGGAGGGCCCCACGAGCAGTACTTC. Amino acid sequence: CASNPGAGGPHEQYF.

This CDR3 is CASRFQGGHSYEQYF. The CDR3 region has the DNA TGTGCCAGCAGATTCCAGGGGGGACACTCCTACGAGCAGTACTTC. This chain connects TRBV11-2 to TRBJ2-7; a possible D gene is TRBD1 (7 bases). Trimming left V 6 bases short and J 0 bases short, with 15 bases between. The germline V gene has CDR1 SGHAT and CDR2 FQNNGV. CDR3 length equals 15 residues.

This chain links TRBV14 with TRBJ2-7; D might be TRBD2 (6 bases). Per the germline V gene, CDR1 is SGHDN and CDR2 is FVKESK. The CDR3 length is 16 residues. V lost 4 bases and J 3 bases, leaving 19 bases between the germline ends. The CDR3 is CASSRKTGTFNYEQYF. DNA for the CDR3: TGTGCCAGCAGCCGAAAAACCGGGACTTTCAACTACGAGCAGTACTTC.

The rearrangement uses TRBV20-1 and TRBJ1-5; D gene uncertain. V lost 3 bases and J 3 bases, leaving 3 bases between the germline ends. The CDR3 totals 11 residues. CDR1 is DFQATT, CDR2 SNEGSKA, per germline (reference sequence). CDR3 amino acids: CSASINQPQHF. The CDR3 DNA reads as TGCAGTGCTAGCATCAATCAGCCCCAGCATTTT.

Here the CDR3 reads CATSRDPSKQYEQYF. Here the CDR3 DNA reads TGTGCCACCAGCAGAGATCCATCTAAACAATACGAGCAGTACTTC. The chain combines TRBV15 with TRBJ2-7; no clear D. Germline V gene lookup returns CDR1 LNHNV and CDR2 YYDKDF (reference sequence). Trimming pared 0 bases from V and 4 bases from J, leaving 13 bases between. The CDR3 is 15 residues long.